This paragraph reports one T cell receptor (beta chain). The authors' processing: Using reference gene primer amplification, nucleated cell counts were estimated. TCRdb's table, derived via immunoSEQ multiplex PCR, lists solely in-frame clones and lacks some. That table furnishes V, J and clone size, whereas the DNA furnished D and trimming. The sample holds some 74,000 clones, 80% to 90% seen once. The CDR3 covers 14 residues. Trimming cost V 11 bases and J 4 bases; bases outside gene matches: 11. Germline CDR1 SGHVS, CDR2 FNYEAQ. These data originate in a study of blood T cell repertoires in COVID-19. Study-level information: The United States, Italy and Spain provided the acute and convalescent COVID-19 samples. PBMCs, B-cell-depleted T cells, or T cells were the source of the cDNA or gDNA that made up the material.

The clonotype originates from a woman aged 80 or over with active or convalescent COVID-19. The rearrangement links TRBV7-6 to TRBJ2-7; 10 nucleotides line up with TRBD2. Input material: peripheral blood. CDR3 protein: CAGTEREGFYEQYF. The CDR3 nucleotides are TGTGCCGGGACTGAGCGGGAGGGCTTTTACGAGCAGTACTTC.